This T cell receptor (beta chain) is drawn from a study of T cell responses to AZD1222 COVID-19 vaccine. Across the whole study: Second doses were pooled across both intervals (about 4 or about 12 weeks). Study-level points and caveats: Only 6 or 7 individuals given AZD1222 were seropositive at baseline. Within unmutated variant regions lay the reported targets of nearly half of spike-specific TCRs.

V lost 2 bases and J lost 6, with 10 bases in between. The germline V gene has CDR1 KGHSH and CDR2 LQKENI. The CDR3 extends over 14 amino acids. Data came from immunoSEQ multiplex PCR; TCRdb stores just in-frame clones and leaves some out. This repertoire shows some 150,000 clones, around 90% found once; its top ten account for about 19%. This clone appeared once. Antigen unknown. The chain joins TRBV18 to TRBJ1-4; D is perhaps TRBD1 (5 bases). The input for sequencing was peripheral blood, taken on day 0 of AZD1222 vaccination. This TCR was sampled from an adult in good health. The CDR3 spells CASSPGTGDEKLFF. DNA for the CDR3: TGTGCCAGCTCACCAGGGACGGGGGATGAAAAACTGTTTTTT.